This TCR beta chain was profiled in a study of blood T cell repertoires in COVID-19. Study context: Acute and convalescent COVID-19 specimens originated in the United States, Italy and Spain. PBMCs, B-cell-depleted T cells, or T cells provided the cDNA or gDNA that made up the material.

CDR3 size: 15 residues. Germline CDR1 DFQATT, CDR2 SNEGSKA (reference sequence). The V and J ends lost 3 bases and 5 bases, in that order; junction bases with no gene match: 9. Study processing details: Amplification with reference gene primers provided the estimates of nucleated cell counts. Assay: immunoSEQ multiplex PCR; the TCRdb copy retains only in-frame clones and omits some. V and J calls plus clone size are reproduced from that table; the DNA served to infer D and trimming. The data hold some 220,000 clones, with around 80% observed a single time. Sequencing input: peripheral blood. This clonotype was obtained from a woman between 65 and 79 years old with acute or convalescent COVID-19. The rearrangement uses TRBV20-1 and TRBJ2-3; 9 bases line up with TRBD2. The DNA of the CDR3 is TGCAGTGCTAGTGGAGCGGGGGGCCGGGGAGATACGCAGTATTTT. Amino acids: CSASGAGGRGDTQYF.